This T cell receptor (beta chain) was obtained from a study of T-cell reconstitution after alpha-beta-depleted transplantation in children. The table lists this clonotype with many counts. Unique molecular identifiers featured in how the TCRbeta library was prepared. TCRdb itself ran the PCR reads through MiXCR, one entry per CDR3 protein. Counted here are under 350,000 distinct CDR3 sequences, over 8% occurring once; the ten biggest clones make up roughly a tenth. Germline V gene data show CDR1 as SGHRS and CDR2 as YFSETQ. The CDR3 is 14 amino acids. Between the trimmed V and J ends, which lost 0 bases and 5 bases, there was a span of 12 bases.

This specimen consisted of PBMCs from the stem cell graft donor, obtained from the stem cell graft. The clonotype comes from a human donor who donated a stem cell graft to a child with SCID. The chain combines TRBV5-1 with TRBJ2-7; D uncertain. The CDR3 protein is CASSLGQVYHEQYF. The CDR3 nucleotides read TGCGCCAGCAGCTTGGGGCAGGTTTATCACGAGCAGTACTTC.